The 21 T cell receptor beta chains reported below all come from one sample, sequenced in a study of response to subunit inactivated influenza vaccine. TCRdb itself ran the RT-PCR reads through MiXCR, one entry per CDR3 protein. This table has 600,000 to 850,000 distinct CDR3 sequences, approximately 15% appearing once. The sample in question was PBMCs from blood, obtained 14 days before vaccination. These receptors originate from a man between 45 and 60 years old who received an inactivated influenza vaccine.

This clonotype has only a few counts. The gene calls are TRBV4-2 and TRBJ2-1; 7 positions match TRBD2. Germline V gene lookup returns CDR1 LGHNA and CDR2 YNFKEQ. J gave up 8 bases and V 1 base, and 8 bases lay outside the gene matches. The length of the CDR3 is 15 residues. For the CDR3, the DNA is TGTGCCAGCAGCCAAGTAAACGGGAGGATCGATGAGCAGTTCTTC. Amino acid sequence: CASSQVNGRIDEQFF.

This clonotype was seen more than once but under ten times. V is TRBV15 and J is TRBJ2-1; possible D gene TRBD1, 6 bases. Trimming pared 3 bases from V and 7 bases from J, leaving 16 bases between. This CDR3 has 15 residues. Germline CDR1 LNHNV, CDR2 YYDKDF (reference sequence). The CDR3 here is CATSRDTGTFNEQFF. The CDR3 bases are TGTGCCACCAGCAGGGACACCGGGACATTTAATGAGCAGTTCTTC.

The V call is TRBV9, the J call TRBJ1-6; no definite D call. V was trimmed by 0 bases and J by 8 bases, leaving 12 bases between them. This CDR3 region has 15 residues. CDR1 is SGDLS, CDR2 YYNGEE, per germline. CDR3 loop: CASSVGPGYDSPLHF. CDR3 bases: TGTGCCAGCAGCGTAGGCCCGGGCTACGATTCACCCCTCCACTTT.

The table lists this clonotype with many counts. The V gene is TRBV7-2, the J gene TRBJ1-1; D gene uncertain. Trimming left V 2 bases short and J 1 base short, with 11 bases between. CDR1 is SGHTA, CDR2 FQGNSA, per germline. The CDR3 length is 15 residues. CDR3 nucleotide sequence: TGTGCCAGCAGCTTACGGCCCGGCGAGAACACTGAAGCTTTCTTT. Protein product: CASSLRPGENTEAFF.

This clonotype was recorded at least ten times. The chain couples TRBV5-1 to TRBJ2-5; 10 bases map to TRBD1. Losses at the gene ends were 4 bases for V and 4 bases for J; bases not matched to a gene: 4. This CDR3 has 14 amino acids. Per the germline V gene, CDR1 is SGHRS and CDR2 is YFSETQ. The CDR3 loop is CASSHGTGVETQYF. The CDR3, as DNA: TGCGCCAGCAGCCACGGGACAGGGGTAGAGACCCAGTACTTC.

In its sample, this clonotype was seen a few times. V usage is TRBV6-5 and J usage is TRBJ2-7; D is unclear. CDR1 is MNHEY and CDR2 is SVGAGI in the germline V gene. Trimming stripped 2 bases from V and 4 bases from J, with 12 bases between. This CDR3 spans 14 amino acids. The CDR3 is CASSYRLGEYEQYF. In DNA form, the CDR3 reads TGTGCCAGCAGTTACCGGTTGGGCGAATACGAGCAGTACTTC.

This clonotype was seen a handful of times. The V call is TRBV10-3, the J call TRBJ2-7; 12 positions agree with TRBD1. Trimming took 7 bases from V and 7 from J; bases not matched to a gene: 11. The CDR3 length is 15 residues. Germline V gene data show CDR1 as ENHRY and CDR2 as SYGVKD. The CDR3 DNA reads TGTGCCATCAAGAAACCGGGACAGGGGGCATGGGAGCAGTACTTC. Amino acids: CAIKKPGQGAWEQYF.

CDR3 protein: CSATIGQGTTDTQYF. CDR3 bases: TGCAGTGCCACCATCGGACAGGGGACCACAGATACGCAGTATTTT. The V gene is TRBV20-1, the J gene TRBJ2-3; TRBD1 matches at 9 bases. The CDR3 length is 15 residues. Per the germline V gene, CDR1 is DFQATT and CDR2 is SNEGSKA (reference sequence). Trimming removed 6 bases from V and 2 bases from J; junction bases left unmatched: 9.

This clonotype was counted ten times or more. The chain is built from TRBV29-1 and TRBJ2-3; tentatively, D is TRBD2 (5 bases). CDR1 is SQVTM and CDR2 is ANQGSEA in the germline V gene. The V end was cut by 7 bases, the J end by 0 bases, with 14 bases between. This CDR3 comprises 14 residues. CDR3 sequence reads: CSAAPRLSTDTQYF. For the CDR3, the DNA is TGCAGCGCGGCCCCCCGACTAAGCACAGATACGCAGTATTTT.

This clonotype was picked up one time. V and J are TRBV27 and TRBJ2-7; no clear D. The CDR3 is made up of 14 amino acids. Germline loops: CDR1 MNHEY, CDR2 SMNVEV (reference sequence). Deletions cut 3 bases from V and 6 bases from J, with 15 bases between. CDR3 DNA: TGTGCCAGCAGTTTTCGTCCCAGCAGTTTCGAGCAGTACTTC. This translates into CASSFRPSSFEQYF.

In DNA, the CDR3 is TGTGCCAGCAGTGACCGGGACAGGGGTGGATCACCCCTCCACTTT. It translates to CASSDRDRGGSPLHF. V gene TRBV6-1 combines with J gene TRBJ1-6, with 10 bases lining up with TRBD1. CDR3 length: 15 residues. V lost 3 bases and J lost 10; bases outside the gene matches: 6. Germline V gives CDR1 MNHNS, CDR2 SASEGT.

This clonotype was seen repeatedly, ten times or more. The chain recombines TRBV28 with TRBJ2-7, with TRBD1 identical over 8 bases. V gave up 6 bases and J gave up 0 bases; unmatched junction bases: 7. The CDR3 is 15 residues long. The germline CDR1 and CDR2 sequences are MDHEN and SYDVKM. The CDR3 sequence is CASRGQAYSSYEQYF. CDR3 nucleotides: TGTGCCAGCAGGGGACAGGCCTACAGCTCCTACGAGCAGTACTTC. Combining the CDR3 with reference TRBV28 and TRBJ2-7 gives the whole variable domain DVKVTQSSRYLVKRTGEKVFLECVQDMDHENMFWYRQDPGLGLRLIYFSYDVKMKEKGDIPEGYSVSREKKERFSLILESASTNQTSMYLCASRGQAYSSYEQYFGPGTRLTVT.

This clonotype turned up a few times. This CDR3 is CASSLGQGVKTQYF. The CDR3 DNA reads as TGCGCCAGCAGCTTAGGACAGGGGGTAAAGACCCAGTACTTC. V and J are TRBV5-1 and TRBJ2-5, with 10 positions matching TRBD1. The germline gives CDR1 SGHRS, CDR2 YFSETQ. With V trimmed by 2 bases and J by 6 bases, 4 bases remained unmatched. The CDR3 contains 14 residues. Based on the CDR3 plus reference TRBV5-1 and TRBJ2-5, the full variable domain is KAGVTQTPRYLIKTRGQQVTLSCSPISGHRSVSWYQQTPGQGLQFLFEYFSETQRNKGNFPGRFSGRQFSNSRSEMNVSTLELGDSALYLCASSLGQGVKTQYFGPGTRLLVL.

The chain links TRBV6-1 to TRBJ1-2; a weak D match, TRBD1 (5 bases). Germline CDR1 MNHNS, CDR2 SASEGT. Trimming took off 9 bases at V and 3 bases at J, with 8 bases between the two ends. The CDR3 loop spans 11 amino acids. The CDR3 sequence is CASVRDYGYTF. The CDR3 DNA follows: TGTGCCAGTGTCAGGGACTATGGCTACACCTTC.

V usage is TRBV29-1 and J usage is TRBJ1-5, with 7 bases lining up with TRBD1. The V segment lost 7 bases and the J segment 3 bases; nucleotides outside the gene matches: 6. CDR1 is SQVTM and CDR2 is ANQGSEA in the germline V gene. The CDR3 covers 13 residues. The CDR3 reads CSARGTDNQPQHF. For the CDR3, the DNA is TGCAGCGCCCGAGGGACAGACAATCAGCCCCAGCATTTT.

The V gene is TRBV4-3, the J gene TRBJ2-7, with 13 bases identical to TRBD2. CDR1 is LGHNA and CDR2 is YSLEER in the germline V gene. This CDR3 has 16 amino acids. The ends lost 5 bases at V and 1 base at J; junction bases unmatched: 5. CDR3 sequence (DNA): TGCGCCAGCAGCGCAGGACTAGCGGGGGTTTCCTACGAGCAGTACTTC. Translating gives CASSAGLAGVSYEQYF.

The chain recombines TRBV6-5 with TRBJ2-6; 8 nucleotides align to TRBD1. V lost 2 bases to trimming and J lost 0 bases; unmatched junction nucleotides: 6. CDR1 is MNHEY, CDR2 SVGAGI, per germline. The CDR3 totals 18 residues. CDR3 sequence (DNA): TGTGCCAGCAGTTACCACGGACAGGGTAACTCTGGGGCCAACGTCCTGACTTTC. Residues: CASSYHGQGNSGANVLTF.

This clonotype showed up just once. The rearrangement joins TRBV20-1 to TRBJ2-7; D is possibly TRBD1 (6 bases). The CDR3 loop spans 13 amino acids. CDR1 and CDR2 from the germline V gene are DFQATT and SNEGSKA (reference sequence). V was cut by 5 bases and J by 6 bases, with 17 bases left in between. CDR3 residues: CSAARQDLSEQYF. In DNA form, the CDR3 reads TGCAGTGCTGCCCGACAGGACCTCAGCGAGCAGTACTTC.

This clonotype was seen only a few times. The J gene is TRBJ2-7, the V gene TRBV28; D may be TRBD2 (5 bases). The germline CDR1 and CDR2 sequences are MDHEN and SYDVKM. CDR3 size: 13 residues. V lost 6 bases and J 0 bases, leaving 9 bases between the germline ends. Here the CDR3 DNA reads TGTGCCAGCAGGTGGAGCGGCTCCTACGAGCAGTACTTC. Translated, it gives CASRWSGSYEQYF. The full variable domain, in which reference TRBV28 and TRBJ2-7 provide the parts outside the CDR3, is DVKVTQSSRYLVKRTGEKVFLECVQDMDHENMFWYRQDPGLGLRLIYFSYDVKMKEKGDIPEGYSVSREKKERFSLILESASTNQTSMYLCASRWSGSYEQYFGPGTRLTVT.

This chain connects TRBV20-1 to TRBJ1-1, with 10 bases matching TRBD1. This CDR3 spans 14 amino acids. V dropped 5 bases and J dropped 1; count of bases not matched to a gene: 4. Germline CDR1 is DFQATT and CDR2 is SNEGSKA (reference sequence). The CDR3 DNA is TGCAGTGCTGGACGGACAGGGGGGAACACTGAAGCTTTCTTT. It specifies CSAGRTGGNTEAFF.

This clonotype showed up many times. This chain joins TRBV15 and TRBJ2-4; D unclear. CDR1 and CDR2 from the germline V gene are LNHNV and YYDKDF (reference sequence). The germline V and J ends were trimmed by 1 base and 5 bases, with 6 bases remaining between them. This CDR3 spans 13 amino acids. CDR3 nucleotides: TGTGCCACCAGCAGAGGTGGGGAAAACATTCAGTACTTC. Protein sequence: CATSRGGENIQYF.